Listed below are T cell receptor beta chains from one sample, sequenced in a study of T cell responses to AZD1222 COVID-19 vaccine. Sequenced by immunoSEQ multiplex PCR; TCRdb stores in-frame clones only, minus some. The repertoire holds around 110,000 clones, with about 93% as singletons. Sample: peripheral blood, taken 28 days after the second AZD1222 dose. The source is an adult who received the AZD1222 COVID-19 vaccine. Each CDR3 is given with its conserved first and last residue. The D gene is left open where the match is weak. Where a row states a size, it is once, few, many or the class of an expanded clone; other rows omit it.

V: TRBV5-1; J: TRBJ1-6; D: NA; size: NA; DNA: TGCGCCAGCAGTTTTGTAACAGGGCTGTCAACTCGAAATTCACCCCTCCACTTT; CDR3: CASSFVTGLSTRNSPLHF
V: TRBV20-1; J: TRBJ2-7; D: NA; size: NA; DNA: TGCAGTGCTAGATTCCAGGGGCAGTACTTC; CDR3: CSARFQGQYF
V: TRBV6-1; J: TRBJ1-5; D: NA; size: NA; DNA: TGTGCCAGCAGTGAAGGAATAACTGCTTCGCCCCAGCATTTT; CDR3: CASSEGITASPQHF
V: TRBV27; J: TRBJ2-2; D: TRBD1; size: NA; DNA: TGTGCCAGCAGTTCCGCGGACAGGTTGGCCGGGGAGCTGTTTTTT; CDR3: CASSSADRLAGELFF
V: TRBV15; J: TRBJ1-3; D: NA; size: NA; DNA: TGTGCCACCAGCAACAGGGACGGCACCATATATTTT; CDR3: CATSNRDGTIYF
V: TRBV7-9; J: TRBJ2-7; D: NA; size: few; DNA: TGTGCCAGCAGCTTAGCTCAGGGAAACCTCTACGAGCAGTACTTC; CDR3: CASSLAQGNLYEQYF
V: TRBV30; J: TRBJ1-2; D: NA; size: NA; DNA: TGTGCCTGGACAACCAGGGATGGCTACACCTTC; CDR3: CAWTTRDGYTF
V: TRBV10-3; J: TRBJ1-1; D: TRBD1; size: few; DNA: TGTGCCATCGGTGGACAGGGTGGGGTGGCTGAAGCTTTCTTT; CDR3: CAIGGQGGVAEAFF
V: TRBV4-1; J: TRBJ1-1; D: NA; size: NA; DNA: TGCGCCAGCAGCCAAGAATTTGGGAGAGGCACTGAAGCTTTCTTT; CDR3: CASSQEFGRGTEAFF
V: TRBV7-6; J: TRBJ1-1; D: NA; size: NA; DNA: TGTGCCAGCAGCTCAGGGGTTGGAAACACTGAAGCTTTCTTT; CDR3: CASSSGVGNTEAFF
V: TRBV4-1; J: TRBJ1-2; D: NA; size: NA; DNA: TGCGCCAGCAGCCCGAGGACGGGAGGGTCCCGCTATGGCTACACCTTC; CDR3: CASSPRTGGSRYGYTF
V: TRBV5-1; J: TRBJ1-2; D: NA; size: NA; DNA: TGCGCCAGCAGAGAGATGGACCTCGTGGGGGGCTACACCTTC; CDR3: CASREMDLVGGYTF
V: TRBV7-9; J: TRBJ1-1; D: NA; size: NA; DNA: TGTGCCAGCAGCTTAAAGGTCGGGGATAACACTGAAGCTTTCTTT; CDR3: CASSLKVGDNTEAFF
V: TRBV30; J: TRBJ1-6; D: TRBD1; size: NA; DNA: TGTGCCTGCCACCGGGACAGGGGAATGGTCCGTTCACCCCTCCACTTT; CDR3: CACHRDRGMVRSPLHF
V: TRBV15; J: TRBJ2-2; D: NA; size: NA; DNA: TGTGCCACCAGCGGCGACGGGGGAGCGGACACCGGGGAGCTGTTTTTT; CDR3: CATSGDGGADTGELFF
V: TRBV19; J: TRBJ1-4; D: NA; size: NA; DNA: TGTGCCAGTAGATTCCAGACGGCGACAACTAATGAAAAACTGTTTTTT; CDR3: CASRFQTATTNEKLFF
V: TRBV5-4; J: TRBJ1-2; D: TRBD1; size: NA; DNA: TGTGCCAGCAGCCGACAGGGGGCTGGCGGAAACACCTTC; CDR3: CASSRQGAGGNTF
V: TRBV10-3; J: TRBJ1-2; D: NA; size: NA; DNA: TGTGCCATCAGTGAGCGGGTGCTATCCTATGGCTACACCTTC; CDR3: CAISERVLSYGYTF
V: TRBV2; J: TRBJ2-1; D: TRBD2; size: NA; DNA: TGTGCCAGCATGGGCGGGGGGGCACCTTTCAATGAGCAGTTCTTC; CDR3: CASMGGGAPFNEQFF
V: TRBV7-8; J: TRBJ1-1; D: TRBD1; size: NA; DNA: TGTGCCAGCAGCTGGACAGGGAAGGGGAAAAACACTGAAGCTTTCTTT; CDR3: CASSWTGKGKNTEAFF
V: TRBV4-3; J: TRBJ2-1; D: NA; size: NA; DNA: TGCGCCAGCAGCCAAGATCGTGGCCCCTACAATGAGCAGTTCTTC; CDR3: CASSQDRGPYNEQFF
V: TRBV4-1; J: TRBJ2-1; D: TRBD2; size: NA; DNA: TGCGCCAGCAGCCAAGATCGCCTAGCGGGAGATGAGCAGTTCTTC; CDR3: CASSQDRLAGDEQFF
V: TRBV19; J: TRBJ1-1; D: TRBD1; size: NA; DNA: TGTGCCAGTAGTCCACAGGGGGCGAACACTGAAGCTTTCTTT; CDR3: CASSPQGANTEAFF
V: TRBV4-1; J: TRBJ1-5; D: NA; size: few; DNA: TGCGCCAGCAGCCAAGATCACGGTAGCAATCAGCCCCAGCATTTT; CDR3: CASSQDHGSNQPQHF
V: TRBV5-1; J: TRBJ1-2; D: TRBD1; size: once; DNA: TGCGCCAGCAGCACCTGGACAGGGGGCACTAACTATGGCTACACCTTC; CDR3: CASSTWTGGTNYGYTF
V: TRBV11-2; J: TRBJ2-6; D: NA; size: NA; DNA: TGTGCCAGCAGGCGTTCCGGGGCCAACGTCCTGACTTTC; CDR3: CASRRSGANVLTF
V: TRBV3-1/TRBV3-2; J: TRBJ1-1; D: NA; size: NA; DNA: TGTGCCAGCAGCCAAGCCCTGGTGAAGGGTCGGGTAGGGAGCTACACTGAAGCTTTCTTT; CDR3: CASSQALVKGRVGSYTEAFF
V: TRBV28; J: TRBJ2-1; D: TRBD2; size: NA; DNA: TGTGCCGGAAGGACTAGCGGGGGATCCTACAATGAGCAGTTCTTC; CDR3: CAGRTSGGSYNEQFF
V: TRBV6-5; J: TRBJ1-5; D: NA; size: NA; DNA: TGTGCCAGCAGAGGGGCGCGGAGCAATCAGCCCCAGCATTTT; CDR3: CASRGARSNQPQHF
V: TRBV5-1; J: TRBJ2-2; D: TRBD2; size: NA; DNA: TGCGCCAGCAGCTTGAATCCCGGCGGGAGGTCCGGGGAGCTGTTTTTT; CDR3: CASSLNPGGRSGELFF
V: TRBV28; J: TRBJ1-6; D: NA; size: NA; DNA: TGTGCCGTCCTACAGGCTAATAATTCACCCCTCCACTTT; CDR3: CAVLQANNSPLHF
V: TRBV19; J: TRBJ2-7; D: NA; size: NA; DNA: TGTGCCAGTAGTAAACGGTCGGGGCAGACTAATGCCGAGCAGTACTTC; CDR3: CASSKRSGQTNAEQYF
V: TRBV7-6; J: TRBJ1-6; D: NA; size: NA; DNA: TGTGCCAGCAGCTTGGGATCTAATTCACCCCTCCACTTT; CDR3: CASSLGSNSPLHF
V: TRBV5-6; J: TRBJ1-1; D: NA; size: NA; DNA: TGTGCCAGCAGCTATCCCTTGGGGGAGGACACTGAAGCTTTCTTT; CDR3: CASSYPLGEDTEAFF
V: TRBV23-1; J: TRBJ2-7; D: TRBD2; size: NA; DNA: TGCGCCAGCAGTCGAAAATCCCCGGGACTAGCGGACGAGCAGTACTTC; CDR3: CASSRKSPGLADEQYF
V: TRBV6-5; J: TRBJ1-5; D: NA; size: NA; DNA: TGTGCCAGCACCGTATATCAGCCCCAGCATTTT; CDR3: CASTVYQPQHF
V: TRBV6-5; J: TRBJ1-2; D: NA; size: NA; DNA: TGTGCCAGCAGTTCGGTCGGGGGGCGCACGGGCTACACCTTC; CDR3: CASSSVGGRTGYTF
V: TRBV7-6; J: TRBJ1-4; D: NA; size: NA; DNA: TGTGCCAGCAGCTTAGGAGTGGGAAATGAAAAACTGTTTTTT; CDR3: CASSLGVGNEKLFF
V: TRBV6-5; J: TRBJ2-3; D: NA; size: NA; DNA: TGTGCCAGCAGACTACTAGCAGATACGCAGTATTTT; CDR3: CASRLLADTQYF
V: TRBV7-9; J: TRBJ2-1; D: NA; size: NA; DNA: TGTGCCAGCAGCTTAAAGGGACTTTCCAATGAGCAGTTCTTC; CDR3: CASSLKGLSNEQFF
V: TRBV3-1/TRBV3-2; J: TRBJ1-1; D: TRBD1; size: NA; DNA: TGTGCCAGCAGCCCCTTTGGACAGGGCCCCGAAGCTTTCTTT; CDR3: CASSPFGQGPEAFF
V: TRBV6-5; J: TRBJ1-2; D: NA; size: NA; DNA: TGTGCCTGTTCGGCAGGGTGGGGCTATGGCTACACCTTC; CDR3: CACSAGWGYGYTF
V: TRBV30; J: TRBJ1-5; D: NA; size: NA; DNA: TGTGCCTGGAGTGTTCAGGGGCCTAGCAATCAGCCCCAGCATTTT; CDR3: CAWSVQGPSNQPQHF
V: TRBV6-5; J: TRBJ1-1; D: NA; size: NA; DNA: TGTGCCAGCAGTTACTCGGCGAACACTGAAGCTTTCTTT; CDR3: CASSYSANTEAFF
V: TRBV5-4; J: TRBJ2-1; D: TRBD2; size: NA; DNA: TGTGCCAGCAGCCCGGAACTAGCGCGATTCAACAATGAGCAGTTCTTC; CDR3: CASSPELARFNNEQFF